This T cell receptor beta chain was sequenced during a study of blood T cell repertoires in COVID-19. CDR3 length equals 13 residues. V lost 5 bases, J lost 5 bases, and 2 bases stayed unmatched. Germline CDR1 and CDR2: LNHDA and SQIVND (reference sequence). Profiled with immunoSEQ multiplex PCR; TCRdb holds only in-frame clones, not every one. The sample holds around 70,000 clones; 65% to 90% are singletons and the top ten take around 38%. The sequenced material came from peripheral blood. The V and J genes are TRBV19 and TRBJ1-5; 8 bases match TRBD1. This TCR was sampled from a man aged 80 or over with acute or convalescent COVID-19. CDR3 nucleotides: TGTGCCAGTAGTTCGGACAGGGATCAGCCCCAGCATTTT. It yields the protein CASSSDRDQPQHF.